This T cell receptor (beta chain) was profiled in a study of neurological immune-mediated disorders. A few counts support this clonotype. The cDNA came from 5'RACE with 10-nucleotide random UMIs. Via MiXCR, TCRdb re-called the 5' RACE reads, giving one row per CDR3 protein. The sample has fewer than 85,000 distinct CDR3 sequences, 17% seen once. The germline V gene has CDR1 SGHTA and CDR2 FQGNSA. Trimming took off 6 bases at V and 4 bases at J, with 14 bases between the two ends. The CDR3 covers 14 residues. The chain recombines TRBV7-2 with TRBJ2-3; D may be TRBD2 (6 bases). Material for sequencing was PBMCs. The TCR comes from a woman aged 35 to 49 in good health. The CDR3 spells CASRPSGEADTQYF. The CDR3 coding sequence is TGTGCCAGCAGGCCTTCGGGGGAGGCAGATACGCAGTATTTT.